This T cell receptor beta chain originates from a study of CXCR3-negative and CXCR3-positive naive CD8 T cells (dated by TCRdb to about 2019). Broadly, across the study: About 150 million TRB reads were obtained in total, roughly 1.5 +/- 0.3 million reads per library. Diversity and physicochemical repertoire analyses were performed on some eleven donors pooled from two independent experiments. Naive subsets from about five donors and memory cells from 3 donors were included in the TRBV-TRBJ cluster analysis.

Each CD8+ T cell subset was flow-sorted in triplicate, and 300,000 or so cells per subset were placed directly into RLT lysis buffer. Using standard density gradient centrifugation, peripheral blood mononuclear cells were isolated from buffy coats. An RNeasy Mini Kit was used to extract total RNA from the sorted cells. Remarks on this clonotype: Its antigen is still unknown.

Spanning cysteine to phenylalanine, the CDR3 consists of 16 amino acids. The nucleotide record is missing. Taken from the germline V gene, the CDR1 and CDR2 loops are SGHRS and YFSETQ. Instrument used: NextSeq 550. The Human TCR Profiling Kit (MiLaboratory) was used to make UMI-labeled 5' RACE TRB cDNA libraries. cDNA synthesis used the entire amount of extracted RNA, and PCR amplification then used the entire amount of cDNA produced. The libraries were made side by side, with each library going through the same number of PCR cycles. In the source study's methods: With a requirement of at least two reads per UMI, MIGEC and MiXCR extracted about 57,000 +/- 9,900 unique UMI-labeled TRB cDNA molecules per library. On average, about 40,000 +/- 10,000 functional in-frame TRB CDR3 nucleotide clonotypes lacking stop codons were found per library. After each sample was downsampled to 5000 UMI-labeled TRB molecules, VDJtools was used to calculate diversity metrics such as normalized Shannon-Wiener and Chao1. Clonotype-size-weighted physicochemical properties of the central five CDR3 residues (interaction energy, strength, volume and Kidera factor 4) were computed in VDJtools. Based on TCRdb reprocessing of the reads, there is one entry per CDR3 protein sequence, and DNA is missing. These V and J calls originate from TCRdb's pipeline instead of the authors' own analysis. The table of this sample itemizes 60,000 or so distinct CDR3 sequences. 20% of the sample belongs to the ten largest clones.

The paper as a whole reports these results and caveats: Comparably high repertoire diversity was found in both naive subsets, whereas much lower repertoire diversity was found in memory CD8+ T cells. TRBV-TRBJ usage was similar between naive CXCR3-negative and CXCR3-positive cells from the same donor, while memory cells showed distinct patterns. Because surface CD5, which is linked to self-reactivity in mice, was comparable between the naive subsets, TCR interaction strength was also inferred from the physicochemical properties of TRB CDR3s. CXCR3 expression partially decreased after cryopreservation, so most assays used freshly isolated PBMCs.

The sample taken for sequencing was memory CD8+ T cells from blood. The cell subset or site label here, explained by the study, means: conventional CD8+ memory T cells (TMEM), sorted as controls. The chain is encoded by TRBV5-1 joined to TRBJ2-3; TCRdb gives TRBD2 as the D gene, but with no DNA this cannot be confirmed. The sequence was collected from a human donor in good health. Some clones in this sample may be carry-over from other donors' samples. CDR3 region: CASSSLAGVYTDTQYF.